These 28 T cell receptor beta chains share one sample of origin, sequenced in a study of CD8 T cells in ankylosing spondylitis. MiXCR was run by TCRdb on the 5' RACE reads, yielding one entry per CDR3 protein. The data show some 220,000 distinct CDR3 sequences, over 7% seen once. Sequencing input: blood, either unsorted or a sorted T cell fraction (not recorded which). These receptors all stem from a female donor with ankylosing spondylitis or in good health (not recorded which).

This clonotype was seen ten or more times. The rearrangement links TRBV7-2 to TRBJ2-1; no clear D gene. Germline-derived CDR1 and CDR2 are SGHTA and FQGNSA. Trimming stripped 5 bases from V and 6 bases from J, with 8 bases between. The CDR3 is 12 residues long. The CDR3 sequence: CASSPTRNEQFF. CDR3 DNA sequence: TGTGCCAGCAGCCCCACCCGCAATGAGCAGTTCTTC.

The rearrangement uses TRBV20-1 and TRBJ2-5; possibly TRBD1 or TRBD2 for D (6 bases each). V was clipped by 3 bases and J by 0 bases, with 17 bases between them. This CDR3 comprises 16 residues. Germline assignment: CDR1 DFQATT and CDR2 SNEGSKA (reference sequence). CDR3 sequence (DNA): TGCAGTGCTAGCCACGGGGGCGGGGACTACCAAGAGACCCAGTACTTC. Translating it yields CSASHGGGDYQETQYF.

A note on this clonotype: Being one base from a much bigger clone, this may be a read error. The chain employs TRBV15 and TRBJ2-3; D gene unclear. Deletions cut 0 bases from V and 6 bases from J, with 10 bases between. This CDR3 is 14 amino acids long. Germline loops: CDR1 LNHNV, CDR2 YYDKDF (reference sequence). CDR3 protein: CATSRDLSPDTQYF. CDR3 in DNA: TGTGCCACCAGCAGAGATCTTTCCCCGGATACGCAGTATTTT.

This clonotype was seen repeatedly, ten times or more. CDR3 residues: CASSSRDRGGEQYF. DNA of the CDR3: TGTGCCAGCAGCTCCCGGGACAGGGGAGGCGAGCAGTACTTC. V and J are TRBV13 and TRBJ2-7; 10 nucleotides agree with TRBD1. CDR1 is PRHDT and CDR2 is FYEKMQ in the germline V gene (reference sequence). The CDR3 has 14 residues. The V segment lost 4 bases and the J segment 6 bases; nucleotides outside the gene matches: 6.

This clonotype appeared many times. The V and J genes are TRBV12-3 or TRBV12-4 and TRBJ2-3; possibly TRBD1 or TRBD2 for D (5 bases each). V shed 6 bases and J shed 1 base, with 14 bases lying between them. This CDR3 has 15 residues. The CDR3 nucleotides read TGTGCCAGCAGACCAGGCAGGGACGGCACAGATACGCAGTATTTT. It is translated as CASRPGRDGTDTQYF.

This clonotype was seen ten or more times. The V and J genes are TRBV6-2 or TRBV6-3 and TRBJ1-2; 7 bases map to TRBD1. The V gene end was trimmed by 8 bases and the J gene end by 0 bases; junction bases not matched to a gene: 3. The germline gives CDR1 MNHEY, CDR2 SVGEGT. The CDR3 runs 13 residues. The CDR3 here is CASGQVANYGYTF. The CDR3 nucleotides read TGTGCCAGCGGACAGGTCGCTAACTATGGCTACACCTTC.

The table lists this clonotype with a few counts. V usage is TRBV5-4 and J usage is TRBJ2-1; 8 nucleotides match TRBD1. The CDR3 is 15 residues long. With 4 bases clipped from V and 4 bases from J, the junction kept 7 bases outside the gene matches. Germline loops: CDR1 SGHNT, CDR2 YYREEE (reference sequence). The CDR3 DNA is TGTGCCAGCAGCCGAGGGGGACAGGCTTACAATGAGCAGTTCTTC. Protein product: CASSRGGQAYNEQFF.

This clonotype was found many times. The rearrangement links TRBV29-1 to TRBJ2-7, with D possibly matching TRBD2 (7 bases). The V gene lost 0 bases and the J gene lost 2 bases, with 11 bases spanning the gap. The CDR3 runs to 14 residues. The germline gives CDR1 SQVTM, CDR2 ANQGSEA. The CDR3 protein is CSVEDREGAYEQYF. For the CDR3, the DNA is TGCAGCGTTGAAGATAGGGAGGGGGCCTACGAGCAGTACTTC.

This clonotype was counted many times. The CDR3: CASGQGPYQPQHF. The CDR3 region has the DNA TGTGCCAGCGGACAGGGACCATATCAGCCCCAGCATTTT. The gene calls are TRBV9 and TRBJ1-5; 8 bases are shared with TRBD1. This CDR3 contains 13 residues. Unmatched junction bases numbered 5, after V lost 7 bases and J lost 5 bases. The germline V gene encodes CDR1 SGDLS and CDR2 YYNGEE. The variable domain in full, completed from reference TRBV9 and TRBJ1-5, reads DSGVTQTPKHLITATGQRVTLRCSPRSGDLSVYWYQQSLDQGLQFLIQYYNGEERAKGNILERFSAQQFPDLHSELNLSSLELGDSALYFCASGQGPYQPQHFGDGTRLSIL.

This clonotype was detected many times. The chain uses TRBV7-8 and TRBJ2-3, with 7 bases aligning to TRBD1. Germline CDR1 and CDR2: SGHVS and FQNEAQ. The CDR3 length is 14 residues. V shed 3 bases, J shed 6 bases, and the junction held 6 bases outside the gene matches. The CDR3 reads CASSFYRGTDTQYF. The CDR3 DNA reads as TGTGCCAGCAGCTTTTACAGGGGAACGGATACGCAGTATTTT.

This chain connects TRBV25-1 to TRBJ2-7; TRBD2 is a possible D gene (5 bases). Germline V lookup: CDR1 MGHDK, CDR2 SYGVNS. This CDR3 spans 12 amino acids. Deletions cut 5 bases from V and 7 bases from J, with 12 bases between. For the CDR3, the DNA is TGTGCCAGCAGTTTGCGGGTAGGGGAGCAGTACTTC. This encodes CASSLRVGEQYF.

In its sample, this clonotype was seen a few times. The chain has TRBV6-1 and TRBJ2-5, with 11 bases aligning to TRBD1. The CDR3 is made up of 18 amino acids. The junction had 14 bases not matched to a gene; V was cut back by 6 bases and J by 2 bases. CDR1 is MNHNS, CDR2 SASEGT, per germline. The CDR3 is CASRAGQGAVRRQETQYF. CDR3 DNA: TGTGCCAGCAGGGCAGGACAGGGGGCTGTTCGGAGGCAAGAGACCCAGTACTTC.

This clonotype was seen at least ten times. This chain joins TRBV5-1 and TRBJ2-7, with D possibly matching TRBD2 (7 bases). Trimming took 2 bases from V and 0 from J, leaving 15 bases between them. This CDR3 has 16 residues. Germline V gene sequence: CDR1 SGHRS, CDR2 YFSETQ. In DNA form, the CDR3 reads TGCGCCAGCAGCTTTAACCAGGGGAGGGCCTCCTACGAGCAGTACTTC. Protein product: CASSFNQGRASYEQYF.

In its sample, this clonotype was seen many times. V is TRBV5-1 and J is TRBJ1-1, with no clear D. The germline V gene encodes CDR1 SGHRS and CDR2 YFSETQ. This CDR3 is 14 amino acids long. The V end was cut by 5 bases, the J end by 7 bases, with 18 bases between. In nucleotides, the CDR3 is TGCGCCAGCAGGACGGGCGCGCGGGCAAATGAAGCTTTCTTT. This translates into CASRTGARANEAFF.

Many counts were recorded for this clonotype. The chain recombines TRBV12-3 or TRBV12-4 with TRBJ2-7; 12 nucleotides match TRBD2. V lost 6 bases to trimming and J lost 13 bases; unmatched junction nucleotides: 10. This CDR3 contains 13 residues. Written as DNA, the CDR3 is TGTGCCAGCAGCGGAGGACTAGCGGGGTATAATTACTTC. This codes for CASSGGLAGYNYF.

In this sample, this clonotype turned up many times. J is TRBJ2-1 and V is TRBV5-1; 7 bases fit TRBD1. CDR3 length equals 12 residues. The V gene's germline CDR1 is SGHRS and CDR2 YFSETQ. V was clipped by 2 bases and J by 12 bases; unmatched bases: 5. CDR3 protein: CASSFLDRMQFF. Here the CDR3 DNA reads TGCGCCAGCAGCTTTTTGGACAGGATGCAGTTCTTC.

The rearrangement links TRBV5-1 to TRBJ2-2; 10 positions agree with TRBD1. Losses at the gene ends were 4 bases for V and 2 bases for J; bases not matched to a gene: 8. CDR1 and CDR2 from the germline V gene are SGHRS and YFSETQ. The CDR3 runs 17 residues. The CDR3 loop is CASSPGQGSLNTGELFF. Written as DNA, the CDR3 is TGCGCCAGCAGCCCGGGACAGGGGAGCTTAAACACCGGGGAGCTGTTTTTT.

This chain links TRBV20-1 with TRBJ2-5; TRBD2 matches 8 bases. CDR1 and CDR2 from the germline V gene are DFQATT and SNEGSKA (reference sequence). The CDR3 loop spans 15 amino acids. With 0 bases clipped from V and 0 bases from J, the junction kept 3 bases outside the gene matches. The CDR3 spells CSARDLAGNQETQYF. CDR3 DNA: TGCAGTGCTAGAGATCTAGCGGGTAACCAAGAGACCCAGTACTTC.

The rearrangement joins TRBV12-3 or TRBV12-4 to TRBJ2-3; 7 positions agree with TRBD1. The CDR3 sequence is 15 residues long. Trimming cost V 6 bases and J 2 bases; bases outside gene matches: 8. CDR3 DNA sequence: TGTGCCAGCAGAAGACAGGGCCTAAACACAGATACGCAGTATTTT. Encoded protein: CASRRQGLNTDTQYF.

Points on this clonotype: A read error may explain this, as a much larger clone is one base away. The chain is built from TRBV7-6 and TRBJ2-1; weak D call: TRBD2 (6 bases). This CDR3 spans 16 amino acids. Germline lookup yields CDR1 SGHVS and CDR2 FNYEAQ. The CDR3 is CASSSKGTPSYDEQFF. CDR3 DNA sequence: TGTGCCAGCAGCTCCAAGGGGACTCCTTCCTACGATGAGCAGTTCTTC. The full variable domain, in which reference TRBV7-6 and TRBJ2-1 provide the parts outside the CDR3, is GAGVSQSPRYKVTKRGQDVALRCDPISGHVSLYWYRQALGQGPEFLTYFNYEAQQDKSGLPNDRFSAERPEGSISTLTIQRTEQRDSAMYRCASSSKGTPSYDEQFFGPGTRLTVL.

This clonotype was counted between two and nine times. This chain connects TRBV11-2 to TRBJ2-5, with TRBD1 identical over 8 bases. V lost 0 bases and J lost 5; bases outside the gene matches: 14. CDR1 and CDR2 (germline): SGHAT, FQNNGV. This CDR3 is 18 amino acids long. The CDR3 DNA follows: TGTGCCAGCAGCTTAGAGTCAGGGGGCGGAGGACTTCAGGAGACCCAGTACTTC. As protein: CASSLESGGGGLQETQYF.

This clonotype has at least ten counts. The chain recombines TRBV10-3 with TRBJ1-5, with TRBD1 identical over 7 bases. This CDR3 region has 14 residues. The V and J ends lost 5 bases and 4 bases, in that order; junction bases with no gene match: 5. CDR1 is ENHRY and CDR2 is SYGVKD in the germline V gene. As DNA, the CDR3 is TGTGCCATCAGTTCGGACAGGAAAAATCAGCCCCAGCATTTT. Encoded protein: CAISSDRKNQPQHF.

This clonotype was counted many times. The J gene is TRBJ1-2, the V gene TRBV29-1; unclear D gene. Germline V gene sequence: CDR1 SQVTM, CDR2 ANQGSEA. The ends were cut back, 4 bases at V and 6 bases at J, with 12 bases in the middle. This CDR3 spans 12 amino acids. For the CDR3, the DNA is TGCAGCGTTGCTCCCCTTGAGGATGGCTACACCTTC. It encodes CSVAPLEDGYTF.

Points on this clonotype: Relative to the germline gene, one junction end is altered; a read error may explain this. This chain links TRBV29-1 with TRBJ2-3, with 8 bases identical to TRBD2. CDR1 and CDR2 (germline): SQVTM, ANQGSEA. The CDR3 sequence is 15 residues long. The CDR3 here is CSVEGAGGITATQYF. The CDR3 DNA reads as TGCAGCGTTGAGGGGGCGGGAGGAATCACAGCTACGCAGTATTTT.

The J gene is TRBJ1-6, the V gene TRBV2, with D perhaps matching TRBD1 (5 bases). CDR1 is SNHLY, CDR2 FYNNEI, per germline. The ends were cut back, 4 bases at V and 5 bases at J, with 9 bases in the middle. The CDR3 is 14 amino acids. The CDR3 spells CASSVRGDNSPLHF. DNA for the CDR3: TGTGCCAGCAGTGTTCGGGGGGATAATTCACCCCTCCACTTT.

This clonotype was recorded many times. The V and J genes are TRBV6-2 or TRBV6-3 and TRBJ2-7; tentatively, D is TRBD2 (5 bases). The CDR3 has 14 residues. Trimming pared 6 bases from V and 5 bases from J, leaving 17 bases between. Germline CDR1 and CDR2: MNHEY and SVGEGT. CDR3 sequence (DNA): TGTGCCAGCAGATCTAAGCGGCGGTGGGACGAGCAGTACTTC. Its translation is CASRSKRRWDEQYF.

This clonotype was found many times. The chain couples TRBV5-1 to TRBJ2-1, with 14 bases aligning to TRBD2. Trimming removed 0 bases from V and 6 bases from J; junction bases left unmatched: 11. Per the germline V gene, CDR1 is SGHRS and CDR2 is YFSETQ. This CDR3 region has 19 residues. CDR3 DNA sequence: TGCGCCAGCAGCTTGGCCGGGACTAGCGGGAGTAGGTTTCGCAATGAGCAGTTCTTC. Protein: CASSLAGTSGSRFRNEQFF.

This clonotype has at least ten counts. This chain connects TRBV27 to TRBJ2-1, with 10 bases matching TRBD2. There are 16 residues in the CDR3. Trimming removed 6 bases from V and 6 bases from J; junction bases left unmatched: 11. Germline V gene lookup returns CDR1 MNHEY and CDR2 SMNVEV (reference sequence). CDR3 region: CASSSLGAGGSNEQFF. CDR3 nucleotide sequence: TGTGCCAGCAGCTCTCTGGGAGCGGGAGGGTCCAATGAGCAGTTCTTC.